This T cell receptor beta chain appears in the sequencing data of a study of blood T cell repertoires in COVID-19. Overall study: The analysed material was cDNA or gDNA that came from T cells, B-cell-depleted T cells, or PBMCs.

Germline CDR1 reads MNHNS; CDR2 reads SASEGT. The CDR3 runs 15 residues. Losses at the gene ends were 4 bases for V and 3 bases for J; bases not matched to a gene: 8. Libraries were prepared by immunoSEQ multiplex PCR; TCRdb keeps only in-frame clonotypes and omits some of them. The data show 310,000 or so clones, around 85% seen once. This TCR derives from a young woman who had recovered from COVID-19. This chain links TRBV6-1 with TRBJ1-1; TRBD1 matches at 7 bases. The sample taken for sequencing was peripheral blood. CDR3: CASSGREGAYTEAFF. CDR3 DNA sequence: TGTGCCAGCAGTGGCCGGGAGGGGGCCTACACTGAAGCTTTCTTT.